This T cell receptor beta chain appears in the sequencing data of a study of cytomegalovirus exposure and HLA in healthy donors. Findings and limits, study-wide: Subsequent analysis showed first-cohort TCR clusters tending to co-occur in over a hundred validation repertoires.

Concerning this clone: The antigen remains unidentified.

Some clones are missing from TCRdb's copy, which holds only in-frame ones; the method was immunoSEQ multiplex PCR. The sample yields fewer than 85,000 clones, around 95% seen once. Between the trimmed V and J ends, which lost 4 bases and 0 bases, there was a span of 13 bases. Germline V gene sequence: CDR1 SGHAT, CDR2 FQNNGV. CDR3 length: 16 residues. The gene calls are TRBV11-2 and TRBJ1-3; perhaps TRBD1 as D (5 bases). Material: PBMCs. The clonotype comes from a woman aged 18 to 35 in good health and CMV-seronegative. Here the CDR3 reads CASSSTATYSGNTIYF. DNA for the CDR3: TGTGCCAGCAGCTCGACAGCTACCTACTCTGGAAACACCATATATTTT.